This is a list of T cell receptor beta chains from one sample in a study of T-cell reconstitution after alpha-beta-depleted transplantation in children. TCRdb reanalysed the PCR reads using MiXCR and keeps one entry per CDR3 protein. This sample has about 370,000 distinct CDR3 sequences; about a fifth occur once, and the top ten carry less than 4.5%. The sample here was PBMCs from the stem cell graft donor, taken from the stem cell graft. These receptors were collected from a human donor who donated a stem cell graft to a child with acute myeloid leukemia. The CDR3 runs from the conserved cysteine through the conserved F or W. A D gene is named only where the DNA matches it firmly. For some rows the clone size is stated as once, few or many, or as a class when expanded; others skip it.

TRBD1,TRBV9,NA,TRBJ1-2,TGTGCCAGCAGAAAGACAGGGATGGACTATGGCTACACCTTC,CASRKTGMDYGYTF
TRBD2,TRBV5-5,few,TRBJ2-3,TGTGCCAGCAGCTCACTAGCGGGAGTAGGCACAGATACGCAGTATTTT,CASSSLAGVGTDTQYF
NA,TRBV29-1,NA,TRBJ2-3,TGCAGCGTTTCCGGGATAGGGCCAGATACGCAGTATTTT,CSVSGIGPDTQYF
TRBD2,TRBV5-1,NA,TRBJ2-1,TGCGCCAGCAGCTTAGGGCTAGCGGCCTCCTACAATGAGCAGTTCTTC,CASSLGLAASYNEQFF
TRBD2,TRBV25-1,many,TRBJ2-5,TGTGCCAGCAGTGCGCTAGCGGGAACCAAAGAGACCCAGTACTTC,CASSALAGTKETQYF
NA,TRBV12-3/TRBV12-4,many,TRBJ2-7,TGTGCCAGCAGTTTAACTGCGTGGGAGCAGTACTTC,CASSLTAWEQYF
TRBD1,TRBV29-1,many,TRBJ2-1,TGCAGCGTTCCGGGACAGGGTAGATACAATGAGCAGTTCTTC,CSVPGQGRYNEQFF
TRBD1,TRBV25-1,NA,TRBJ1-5,TGTGCCAGCAGTGGTTCGGGACAGGGGTCGAATCAGCCCCAGCATTTT,CASSGSGQGSNQPQHF
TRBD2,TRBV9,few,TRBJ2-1,TGTGCCAGCAGCGTAGCGGGGGCTAGCGGGATGGATGAGCAGTTCTTC,CASSVAGASGMDEQFF
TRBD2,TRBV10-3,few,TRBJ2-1,TGTGCCATCAGTGTCCTAGCGGGAGGGCCTAATGAGCAGTTCTTC,CAISVLAGGPNEQFF
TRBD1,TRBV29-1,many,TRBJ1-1,TGCAGCGTGGCGGACAGGGTTTATGAAGCTTTCTTT,CSVADRVYEAFF
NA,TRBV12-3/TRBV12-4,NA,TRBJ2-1,TGTGCCAGCAGTTTTGGAACCGACTACAATGAGCAGTTCTTC,CASSFGTDYNEQFF
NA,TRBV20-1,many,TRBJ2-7,TGCAGTGCTAGGGAGAGCGAGGGAGTAAGCGCCTACGAGCAGTACTTC,CSARESEGVSAYEQYF
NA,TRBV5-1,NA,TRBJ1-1,TGCGCCAGCAGCTTGGGAGCGGGGGCGAACACTGAAGCTTTCTTT,CASSLGAGANTEAFF
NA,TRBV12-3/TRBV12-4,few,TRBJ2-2,TGTGCCAGTGATACCGGGACATCGAACACCGGGGAGCTGTTTTTT,CASDTGTSNTGELFF
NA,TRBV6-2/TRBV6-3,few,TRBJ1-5,TGTGCCAGCAGTTACTCTTCGGTCAGCAATCAGCCCCAGCATTTT,CASSYSSVSNQPQHF
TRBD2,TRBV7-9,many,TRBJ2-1,TGTGCCAGCAGCTTAGGAGCGGGAGGGTTCGATGAGCAGTTCTTC,CASSLGAGGFDEQFF
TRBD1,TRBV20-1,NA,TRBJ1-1,TGCAGTGCTAGGAGGACAGGGAAGGTAATGGGCACTGAAGCTTTCTTT,CSARRTGKVMGTEAFF
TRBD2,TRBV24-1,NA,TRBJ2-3,TGTGCCACCAGTGATTTTACTAGCGGAGTTGGGCTGGGCACAGATACGCAGTATTTT,CATSDFTSGVGLGTDTQYF
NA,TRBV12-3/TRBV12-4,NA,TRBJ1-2,TGTGCCAGCAGTTTAGCAGGGGTCCCCAACTATGGCTACACCTTC,CASSLAGVPNYGYTF
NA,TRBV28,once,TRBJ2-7,TGTGCCAGCAGTTTCCCGGCTATTCCCGAGCAGTACTTC,CASSFPAIPEQYF
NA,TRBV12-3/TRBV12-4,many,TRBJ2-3,TGTGCCAGCAGCGGTGGGGGCATTACAGATACGCAGTATTTT,CASSGGGITDTQYF
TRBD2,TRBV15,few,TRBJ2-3,TGTGCCACCAGCAGAGATCAACTAGCGACAAATACGCAGTATTTT,CATSRDQLATNTQYF
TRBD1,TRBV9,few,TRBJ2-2,TGTGCCAGCAGTCCGGACAGGGCCACCGGGGAGCTGTTTTTT,CASSPDRATGELFF
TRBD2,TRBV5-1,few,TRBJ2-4,TGCGCCAGCAGCCCGGGACTAGCGGGAGGGCCCAAAAACATTCAGTACTTC,CASSPGLAGGPKNIQYF
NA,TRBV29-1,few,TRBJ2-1,TGCAGCGTTCTTTGGTCCTACAATGAGCAGTTCTTC,CSVLWSYNEQFF
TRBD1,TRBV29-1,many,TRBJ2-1,TGCAGCGTTGAAGACCCACAGGGGTTCGATGAGCAGTTCTTC,CSVEDPQGFDEQFF
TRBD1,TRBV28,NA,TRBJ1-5,TGTGCCAGCAGTTTATTGGACAGGGAAAATCAGCCCCAGCATTTT,CASSLLDRENQPQHF
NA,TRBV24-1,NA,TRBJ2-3,TGTGCCACCAGTGGCGTAGGCGCAGATACGCAGTATTTT,CATSGVGADTQYF
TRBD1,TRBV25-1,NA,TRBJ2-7,TGTGCCAGCAGTGAATCGACAGGGGCCTCCTACGAGCAGTACTTC,CASSESTGASYEQYF
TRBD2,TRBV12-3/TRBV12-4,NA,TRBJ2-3,TGTGCCAGCAGTTCTCGGGGGAGCGGGGGGGATACGCAGTATTTT,CASSSRGSGGDTQYF
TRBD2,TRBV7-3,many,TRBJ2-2,TGTGCCAGCAGCTTAGGGACTACGAACACCGGGGAGCTGTTTTTT,CASSLGTTNTGELFF